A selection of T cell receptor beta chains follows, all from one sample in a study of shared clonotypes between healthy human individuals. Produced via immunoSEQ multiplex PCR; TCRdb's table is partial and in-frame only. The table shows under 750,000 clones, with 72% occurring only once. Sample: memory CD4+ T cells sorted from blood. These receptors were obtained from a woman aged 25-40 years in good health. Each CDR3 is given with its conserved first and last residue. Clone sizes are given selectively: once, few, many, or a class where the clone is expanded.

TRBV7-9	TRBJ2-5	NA	CASSSIHMGRQETQYF
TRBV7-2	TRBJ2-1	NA	CASSADSLGGQFF
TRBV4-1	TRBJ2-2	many	CASSPLITGELFF
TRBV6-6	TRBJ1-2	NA	CASGKNRGTAGYTF
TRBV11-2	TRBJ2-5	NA	CASSLMGGETQYF
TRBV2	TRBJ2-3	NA	CASTGGPEGDTQYF
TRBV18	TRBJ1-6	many	CASFRGPGSPLHF
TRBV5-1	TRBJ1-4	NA	CASSVGGATNEKLFF
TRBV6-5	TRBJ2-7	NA	CASSATGTSSYEQYF
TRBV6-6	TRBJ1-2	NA	CASSYDDVYGYTF
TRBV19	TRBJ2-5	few	CASSIGRDWRMETQYF
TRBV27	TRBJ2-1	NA	CASSFLAGSGDNEQFF
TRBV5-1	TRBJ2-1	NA	CASSFGTSENNEQFF
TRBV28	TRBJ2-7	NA	CASKLAGVREQYF
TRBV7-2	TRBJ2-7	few	CASSPDTLSGINEQYF
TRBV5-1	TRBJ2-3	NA	CASSPGQRTDTQYF
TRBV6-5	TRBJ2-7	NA	CASSSIPGGPYEQYF
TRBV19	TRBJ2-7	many	CASSAMVGWQYF
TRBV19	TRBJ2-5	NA	CASSMTSASYTQETQYF
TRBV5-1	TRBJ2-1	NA	CASSGSGGYNEQFF
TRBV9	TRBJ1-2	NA	CASSPHQAIYGYTF
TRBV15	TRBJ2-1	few	CATSRDSIYNEQFF
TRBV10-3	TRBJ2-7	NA	CAISVAETYEQYF
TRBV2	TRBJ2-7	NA	CASRPTDTYEQYF
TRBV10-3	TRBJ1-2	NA	CAISTDRGGNYGYTF
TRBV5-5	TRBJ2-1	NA	CASSPRLAVSSYNEQFF
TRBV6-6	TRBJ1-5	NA	CASSDEAGVHQPQHF
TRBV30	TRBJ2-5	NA	CAWSRDIQETQYF
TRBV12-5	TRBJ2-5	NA	CASGSQGPPETQYF
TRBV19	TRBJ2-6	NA	CASRSPGLAGGFGANVLTF
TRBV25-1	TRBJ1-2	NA	CASSPPGQGPRGYTF
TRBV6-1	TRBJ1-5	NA	CASTETVGYNQPQHF
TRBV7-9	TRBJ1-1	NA	CASRAEVLRGLTEAFF
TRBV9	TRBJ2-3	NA	CASSVRTDTQYF
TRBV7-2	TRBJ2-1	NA	CASSPPRRLNEQFF
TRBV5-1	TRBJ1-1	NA	CASGPAGTLNTEAFF
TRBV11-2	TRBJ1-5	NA	CASSLGDIGDSNQPQHF
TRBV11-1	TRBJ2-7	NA	CASSLELAYEQYF
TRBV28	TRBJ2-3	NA	CASSDRGRRQYF
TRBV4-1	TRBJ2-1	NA	CASSQEVPHQGNSYNEQFF
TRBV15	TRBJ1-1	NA	CATSQSTTGMNTEAFF
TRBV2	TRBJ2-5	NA	CASSEGGGYQETQYF
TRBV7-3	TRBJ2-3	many	CASSSNAPGLAGGPLDTQYF
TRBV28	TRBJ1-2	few	CASSSDRVGYGYTF
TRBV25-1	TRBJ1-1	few	CASSRDRGFTEAFF
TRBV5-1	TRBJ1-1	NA	CASSPTVPGTEAFF
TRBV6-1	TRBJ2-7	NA	CASSELNEQYF
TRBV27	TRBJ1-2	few	CASAPGPSWNYGYTF
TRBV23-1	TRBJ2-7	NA	CASHEGGGDNYEQYF
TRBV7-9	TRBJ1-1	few	CASSSDGTAPTEAFF
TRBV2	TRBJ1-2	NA	CASSSRGGNYGYTF
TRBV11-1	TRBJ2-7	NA	CASSFFGTSYEQYF
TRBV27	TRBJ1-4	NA	CASGGVATNEKLFF
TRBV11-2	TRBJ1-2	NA	CASSGAGRGYTF
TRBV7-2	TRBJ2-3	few	CASSLGGGQGTDTQYF